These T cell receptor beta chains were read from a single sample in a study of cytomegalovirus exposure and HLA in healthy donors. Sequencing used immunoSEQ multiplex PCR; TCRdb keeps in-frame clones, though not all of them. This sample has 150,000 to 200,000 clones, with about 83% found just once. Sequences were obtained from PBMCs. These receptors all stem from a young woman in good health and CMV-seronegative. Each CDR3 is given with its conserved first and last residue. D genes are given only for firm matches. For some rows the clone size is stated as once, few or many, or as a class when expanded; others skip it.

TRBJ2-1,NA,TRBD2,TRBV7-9,TGTGCCAGCAGCCCTAGCGGGGGGTCCTACAATGAGCAGTTCTTC,CASSPSGGSYNEQFF
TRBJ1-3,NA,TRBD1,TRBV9,TGTGCCAGCAGCGTTGGACAGGGGTCGGGAAACACCATATATTTT,CASSVGQGSGNTIYF
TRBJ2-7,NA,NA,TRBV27,TGTGCCAGCAGTTCCACCGGGGCCTACGAGCAGTACTTC,CASSSTGAYEQYF
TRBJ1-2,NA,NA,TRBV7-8,TGTGCCAGCAGCCCCGGGAGGGGCTATGGCTACACCTTC,CASSPGRGYGYTF
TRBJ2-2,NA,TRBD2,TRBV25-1,TGTGCCAGCAGTGACGGGGGGTGGGACACCGGGGAGCTGTTTTTT,CASSDGGWDTGELFF
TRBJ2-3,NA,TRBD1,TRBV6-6,TGTGCCATCGGACAGGGCGCCCGTACGCAGTATTTT,CAIGQGARTQYF
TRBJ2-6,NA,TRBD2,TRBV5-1,TGCGCCAGCAGCTTGGAACTAGCGGGGGGGCCAGGGGCCAACGTCCTGACTTTC,CASSLELAGGPGANVLTF
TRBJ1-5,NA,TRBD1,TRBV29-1,TGCAGCGTTGGGACAGGGGGGAATCAGCCCCAGCATTTT,CSVGTGGNQPQHF
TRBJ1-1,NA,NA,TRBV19,TGTGCCAGTAGTAGTGCCGCGGGTACTGAAGCTTTCTTT,CASSSAAGTEAFF
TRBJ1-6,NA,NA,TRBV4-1,TGCGCCAGCAGCCACGATGACAGGCCCTATAATTCACCCCTCCACTTT,CASSHDDRPYNSPLHF
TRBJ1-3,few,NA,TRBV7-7,TGTGCCAGCAGCCCATCAGGGGAAGGAAACACCATATATTTT,CASSPSGEGNTIYF
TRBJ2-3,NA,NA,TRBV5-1,TGCGCCAGCAGCTTGGGCGTCGGTAGCGGAAGCACAGATACGCAGTATTTT,CASSLGVGSGSTDTQYF
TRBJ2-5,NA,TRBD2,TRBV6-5,TGTGCCAGCAGCCGTCCTGCTAGCGGGAGGGAGACCCAGTACTTC,CASSRPASGRETQYF
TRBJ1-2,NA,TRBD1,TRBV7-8,TGTGCCAGCAGCTTAGTGACAGGGGGCTTGGGTACCTATGGCTACACCTTC,CASSLVTGGLGTYGYTF
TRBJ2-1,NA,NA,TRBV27,TGTGCCAGCAGTTTACGTCCCTACAATGAGCAGTTCTTC,CASSLRPYNEQFF
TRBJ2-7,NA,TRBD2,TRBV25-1,TGTGCCAGCAGTGGGCTAGCGGGAGGCGAGCAGTACTTC,CASSGLAGGEQYF
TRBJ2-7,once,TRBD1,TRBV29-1,TGCAGCGCAACCGGGACAGATTACTACGAGCAGTACTTC,CSATGTDYYEQYF
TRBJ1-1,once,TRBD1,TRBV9,TGTGCCAGCAGCGTAGATGGGACAGGGGGGTACACTGAAGCTTTCTTT,CASSVDGTGGYTEAFF
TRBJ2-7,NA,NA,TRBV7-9,TGTGCCAGTTGCGGGATAAGCTCCTACGAGCAGTACTTC,CASCGISSYEQYF
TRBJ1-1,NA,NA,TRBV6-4,TGTGCCAGCAGTGACGCCACCCAGGGGAGCACTGAAGCTTTCTTT,CASSDATQGSTEAFF
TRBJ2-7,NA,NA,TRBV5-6,TGTGCCAGCAGCGCGGACAGATACGAGCAGTACTTC,CASSADRYEQYF
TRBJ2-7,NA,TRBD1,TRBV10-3,TGTGCCATCACTCGCGGGACAGGGGAAGGCGAGCAGTACTTC,CAITRGTGEGEQYF
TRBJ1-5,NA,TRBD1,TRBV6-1,TGTGCCAGCAGGACAGGGTTAGGCAATCAGCCCCAGCATTTT,CASRTGLGNQPQHF
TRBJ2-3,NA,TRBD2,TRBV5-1,TGCGCCAGCAGCTTGTTCTCGGTCGGCGGGAGGGCGGCAGATACGCAGTATTTT,CASSLFSVGGRAADTQYF
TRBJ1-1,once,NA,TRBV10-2,TGCGCCAGTGCGCAGGGGCTAAACACTGAAGCTTTCTTT,CASAQGLNTEAFF
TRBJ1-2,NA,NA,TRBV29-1,TGCAGCGTTGAAGCCTCGGGAACCTTGGGGGGCTACACCTTC,CSVEASGTLGGYTF
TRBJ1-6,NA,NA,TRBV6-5,TGTGCCAGCAGTTACTCAGGGGCTGATAATTCACCCCTCCACTTT,CASSYSGADNSPLHF
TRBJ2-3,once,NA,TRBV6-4,TGTGCCAGCAGTGACGTTATCACAGATACGCAGTATTTT,CASSDVITDTQYF
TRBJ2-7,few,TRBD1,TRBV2,TGTGCCAGCAGTCTGGACAGGGCCTACGAGCAGTACTTC,CASSLDRAYEQYF
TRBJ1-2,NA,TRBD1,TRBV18,TGTGCCAGCTCAGTCCCCATGACAGGGCCCTATGGCTACACCTTC,CASSVPMTGPYGYTF
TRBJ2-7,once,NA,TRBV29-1,TGCAGCGTTGAAGTTACTGCCCAGCCAAGCGGGCAGTACTTC,CSVEVTAQPSGQYF
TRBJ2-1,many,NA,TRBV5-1,TGCGCCAGCCGCGAGGAGCCAATAAATGAGCAGTTCTTC,CASREEPINEQFF
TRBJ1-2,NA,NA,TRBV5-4,TGTGCCAGCAGCTTGGATCGCTTCACAGATAACTATGGCTACACCTTC,CASSLDRFTDNYGYTF
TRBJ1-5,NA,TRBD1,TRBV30,TGTGCCTGGAGTGAGTGGGACAGAGAGAATCAGCCCCAGCATTTT,CAWSEWDRENQPQHF
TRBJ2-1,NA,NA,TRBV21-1,TGTGCCAGCAGCCCCGACACCCGGACAGCAACCTACAATGAGCAGTTCTTC,CASSPDTRTATYNEQFF
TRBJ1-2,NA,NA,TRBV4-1,TGCGCCAGCAGCCAAGGGCCAGGGGCGGATCGAATCTATGGCTACACCTTC,CASSQGPGADRIYGYTF
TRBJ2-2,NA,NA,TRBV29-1,TGCAGCGTTGGCCTAAATCGGGGCACCGGGGAGCTGTTTTTT,CSVGLNRGTGELFF
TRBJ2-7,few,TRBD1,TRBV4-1,TGCGCCAGCAGCCGAGGACAGGGCGACGAGCAGTACTTC,CASSRGQGDEQYF
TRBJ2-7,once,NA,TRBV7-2,TGTGCCAGCAGAGCACAGGGATCCGCTTTCTACGAGCAGTACTTC,CASRAQGSAFYEQYF
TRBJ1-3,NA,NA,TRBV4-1,TGCGCCAGCAGCCATCCGGGGTCTGGAAACACCATATATTTT,CASSHPGSGNTIYF
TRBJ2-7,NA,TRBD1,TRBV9,TGTGCCAGCAGCGTGGGGACAGGGGCAAAGTACGAGCAGTACTTC,CASSVGTGAKYEQYF
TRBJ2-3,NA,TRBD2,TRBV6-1,TGTGCCAGCAGTGCAGTCCCCGGGGGGAGCACAGATACGCAGTATTTT,CASSAVPGGSTDTQYF
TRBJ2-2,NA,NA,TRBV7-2,TGTGCCAGCAGCCAAAGGAGGTCCTCGAACACCGGGGAGCTGTTTTTT,CASSQRRSSNTGELFF
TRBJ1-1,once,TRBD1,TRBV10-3,TGTGCCATCAGTGACCACAGGGGGGGAGTGAGCACTGAAGCTTTCTTT,CAISDHRGGVSTEAFF
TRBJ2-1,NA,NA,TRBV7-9,TGTGCCAGCAGCCCTAAGGTGGGGGGGCTCAATGAGCAGTTCTTC,CASSPKVGGLNEQFF
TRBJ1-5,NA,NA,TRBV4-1,TGCGCCAGCAGCCAAGATGGCCTCGCCGGGAGCAATCAGCCCCAGCATTTT,CASSQDGLAGSNQPQHF
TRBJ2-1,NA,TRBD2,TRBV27,TGTGCCAGCAGTTTAGGGACTAGCGGCCTCAATGAGCAGTTCTTC,CASSLGTSGLNEQFF
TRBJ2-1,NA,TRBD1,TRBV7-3,TGTGCCAGCAGCCGAGCCACTGGACAGGGGTCGAATGAGCAGTTCTTC,CASSRATGQGSNEQFF
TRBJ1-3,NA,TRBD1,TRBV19,TGTGCCAGTAGTGCTTCACAGGGGTACTCTGGAAACACCATATATTTT,CASSASQGYSGNTIYF
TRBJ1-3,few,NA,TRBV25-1,TGTGCCAGCTCCCAATCTGGAAACACCATATATTTT,CASSQSGNTIYF
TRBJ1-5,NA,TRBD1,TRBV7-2,TGTGCCAGCAGGGGGGACAGCAGCAATCAGCCCCAGCATTTT,CASRGDSSNQPQHF